This T cell receptor (beta chain) was recovered during a study of blood T cell repertoires in COVID-19. Study as a whole: Samples representing acute and convalescent COVID-19 were sourced from the United States, Italy and Spain.

Adults between roughly 18 and 90 years of age took part from fewer than 30 US areas. In the study's own analysis: Reference gene primer amplification yielded estimated nucleated cell counts. Data came from immunoSEQ multiplex PCR; TCRdb stores just in-frame clones and leaves some out. V and J calls and clone size are given by that table; D and trimming were obtained from the DNA. The sample gives approximately 160,000 clones, around 82% of which show up once; 3.6% is in the top ten. J gave up 1 base and V 5 bases, and 3 bases lay outside the gene matches. The CDR3 has 15 amino acids. CDR1 is ENHRY, CDR2 SYGVKD, per germline.

The source is a woman aged 50 to 65 in a cohort exposed to, infected with or recovered from COVID-19 (not recorded which). Specimen: PBMCs or T cells enriched from blood (not recorded which). This chain links TRBV10-3 with TRBJ1-5; 9 nucleotides line up with TRBD1. CDR3 bases: TGTGCCATCAGTAGGACAGGGGAAAGCAATCAGCCCCAGCATTTT. Amino acids: CAISRTGESNQPQHF.